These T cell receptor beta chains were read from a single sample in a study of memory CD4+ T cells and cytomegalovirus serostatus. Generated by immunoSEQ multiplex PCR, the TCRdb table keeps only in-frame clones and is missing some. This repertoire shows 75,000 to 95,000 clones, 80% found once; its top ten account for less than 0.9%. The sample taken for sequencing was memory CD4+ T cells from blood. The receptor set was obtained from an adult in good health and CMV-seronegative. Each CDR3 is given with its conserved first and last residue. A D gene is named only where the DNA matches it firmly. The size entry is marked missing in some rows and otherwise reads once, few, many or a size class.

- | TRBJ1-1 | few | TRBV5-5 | CASSAGTARNTEAFF | TGTGCCAGCAGCGCGGGGACGGCAAGGAACACTGAAGCTTTCTTT
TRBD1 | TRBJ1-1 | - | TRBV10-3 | CASLGGNMNTEAFF | TGTGCCAGCCTAGGGGGCAACATGAACACTGAAGCTTTCTTT
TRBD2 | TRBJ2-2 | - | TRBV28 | CASSHRGGRHGELFF | TGTGCCAGCAGTCACCGGGGGGGCAGACACGGGGAGCTGTTTTTT
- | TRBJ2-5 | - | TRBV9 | CASSVGVSGVRETQYF | TGTGCCAGCAGCGTAGGGGTGTCAGGGGTTAGGGAGACCCAGTACTTC
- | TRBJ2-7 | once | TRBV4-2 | CASSLDQGTYEQYF | TGTGCCAGCAGCCTTGACCAGGGGACCTACGAGCAGTACTTC
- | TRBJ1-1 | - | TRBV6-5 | CASSSYRDSTEAFF | TGTGCCAGCAGTTCCTACAGGGATAGCACTGAAGCTTTCTTT
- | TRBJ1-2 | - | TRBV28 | CASSFLGSYSYTF | TGTGCCAGCAGTTTTCTGGGGAGTTACAGCTACACCTTC
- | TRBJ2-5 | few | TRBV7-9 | CASSLAFGETQYF | TGTGCCAGCAGCTTAGCGTTCGGCGAGACCCAGTACTTC
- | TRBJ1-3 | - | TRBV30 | CAWGQSSGNTIYF | TGTGCCTGGGGACAGAGCTCTGGAAACACCATATATTTT
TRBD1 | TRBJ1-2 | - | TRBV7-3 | CASSAQGADYGYTF | TGTGCCAGCAGCGCACAGGGGGCAGACTATGGCTACACCTTC
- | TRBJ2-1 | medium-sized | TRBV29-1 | CSVAGVNEQFF | TGCAGCGTTGCGGGGGTCAATGAGCAGTTCTTC
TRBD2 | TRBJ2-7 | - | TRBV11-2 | CASSSDPGGAYEQYF | TGTGCCAGCAGCTCAGATCCGGGGGGGGCTTACGAGCAGTACTTC
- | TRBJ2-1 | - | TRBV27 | CASTLIGLLRNEQFF | TGTGCCAGCACCTTAATCGGGTTGTTGAGGAATGAGCAGTTCTTC
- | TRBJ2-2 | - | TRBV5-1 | CASSLHTGELFF | TGCGCCAGCAGCTTGCACACCGGGGAGCTGTTTTTT
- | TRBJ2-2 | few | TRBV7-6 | CASSLGQGIVTGELFF | TGTGCCAGCAGCTTAGGGCAGGGGATCGTGACCGGGGAGCTGTTTTTT
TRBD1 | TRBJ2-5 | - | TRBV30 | CAWGQGTGETQYF | TGTGCCTGGGGACAGGGGACTGGAGAGACCCAGTACTTC
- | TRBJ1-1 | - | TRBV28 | CASSLPGAGVDTEAFF | TGTGCCAGCAGTTTACCCGGAGCAGGGGTGGACACTGAAGCTTTCTTT
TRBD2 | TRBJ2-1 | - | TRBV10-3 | CAISWTSLEQFF | TGTGCCATCAGTTGGACTAGTTTAGAGCAGTTCTTC
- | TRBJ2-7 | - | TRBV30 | CAWSAGRSYEQYF | TGTGCCTGGAGTGCAGGGCGCTCCTACGAGCAGTACTTC
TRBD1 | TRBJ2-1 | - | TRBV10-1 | CASSVRDSGYNEQFF | TGCGCCAGCAGTGTCCGGGACAGTGGGTACAATGAGCAGTTCTTC
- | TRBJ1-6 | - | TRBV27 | CASSLSAPRRVNSPLHF | TGTGCCAGCAGTTTATCGGCACCAAGGCGGGTTAATTCACCCCTCCACTTT
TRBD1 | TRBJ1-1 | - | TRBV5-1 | CASSFRDSPELEAFF | TGCGCCAGCAGCTTCCGGGACAGCCCCGAACTTGAAGCTTTCTTT
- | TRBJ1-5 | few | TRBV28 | CASSSLREPQHF | TGTGCCAGCAGTTCCCTCAGAGAGCCCCAGCATTTT
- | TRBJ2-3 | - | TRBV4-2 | CASSQDMRRDTQYF | TGTGCCAGCAGCCAAGATATGAGGAGGGATACGCAGTATTTT
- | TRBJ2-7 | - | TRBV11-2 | CASSHDSGQYYEQYF | TGTGCCAGCAGCCACGATTCTGGACAGTACTACGAGCAGTACTTC
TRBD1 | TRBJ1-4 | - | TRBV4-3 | CASSQVTLQGDEKLFF | TGCGCCAGCAGCCAAGTTACGCTACAGGGGGATGAAAAACTGTTTTTT
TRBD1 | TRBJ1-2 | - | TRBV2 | CASIRDRTGGARGYTF | TGTGCCAGCATTCGAGACCGGACAGGGGGCGCGAGGGGCTACACCTTC
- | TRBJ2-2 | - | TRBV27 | CASRWGGRTGELFF | TGTGCCAGCAGGTGGGGGGGCCGCACCGGGGAGCTGTTTTTT
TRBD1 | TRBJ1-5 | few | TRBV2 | CASSGTGRQPQHF | TGTGCCAGCAGTGGGACAGGGAGGCAGCCCCAGCATTTT
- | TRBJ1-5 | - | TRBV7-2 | CASSLEFRAGNSNQPQHF | TGTGCCAGCAGCCTAGAGTTCAGGGCAGGGAATAGCAATCAGCCCCAGCATTTT
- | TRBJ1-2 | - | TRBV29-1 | CSVEDLGRGSYGYTF | TGCAGCGTTGAAGATCTAGGGAGAGGAAGCTATGGCTACACCTTC
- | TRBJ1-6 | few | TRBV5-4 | CASSLDRPNSPLHF | TGTGCCAGCAGCTTGGACAGGCCGAATTCACCCCTCCACTTT
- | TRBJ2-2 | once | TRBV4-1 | CASSTIIHTGELFF | TGCGCCAGCAGCACGATCATACACACCGGGGAGCTGTTTTTT
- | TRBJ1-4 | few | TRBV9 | CASSVMGQANEKLFF | TGTGCCAGCAGCGTTATGGGGCAGGCTAATGAAAAACTGTTTTTT
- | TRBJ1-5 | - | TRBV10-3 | CAISESSGGNQPQHF | TGTGCCATCAGTGAGAGTTCAGGGGGCAATCAGCCCCAGCATTTT
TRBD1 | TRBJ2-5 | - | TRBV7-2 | CASSFGTGEGETQYF | TGTGCCAGCAGCTTCGGGACAGGGGAAGGGGAGACCCAGTACTTC
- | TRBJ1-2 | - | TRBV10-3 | CAISDGAANYGYTF | TGTGCCATCAGTGACGGGGCGGCTAACTATGGCTACACCTTC